This T cell receptor beta chain is drawn from a study of blood T cell repertoires in COVID-19. Turning to the study itself: The United States, Italy and Spain provided the acute and convalescent COVID-19 samples. The analysed material was cDNA or gDNA that came from T cells, B-cell-depleted T cells, or PBMCs.

TCRdb's copy holds only in-frame clones and misses some; the assay was immunoSEQ multiplex PCR. The repertoire includes around 220,000 clones, 88% of them detected once, and 2% to 2.5% sits in the top ten. Sequencing was carried out using peripheral blood. The TCR originated in a woman in her thirties or forties who had recovered from COVID-19.

CDR3 DNA sequence: TGTGCCAGTAGTATTAGACAGGGCACCGGGGAGCTGTTTTTT. This translates into CASSIRQGTGELFF. V usage is TRBV19 and J usage is TRBJ2-2; TRBD1 matches 7 bases. Germline loops: CDR1 LNHDA, CDR2 SQIVND (reference sequence). This CDR3 is 14 amino acids long. J lost 4 bases, V lost 3 bases, and 2 bases had no gene match.